This TCR beta chain was captured by sequencing in a study of Ad26.COV2.S vaccination and SARS-CoV-2 variants. CDR3 length: 15 amino acids. V was pared by 0 bases and J by 3 bases, with 11 bases between. Germline-derived CDR1 and CDR2 are LGHNA and YNFKEQ. The protocol was immunoSEQ multiplex PCR, while the TCRdb copy is restricted to in-frame clones and leaves out a portion. The data hold just over 350,000 clones, with roughly 94% observed a single time. The sequence was obtained from a human donor who had recovered from COVID-19. The sample in question was peripheral blood, obtained after recovery from COVID-19. This chain links TRBV4-2 with TRBJ1-2, with a tentative D call TRBD1 (5 bases). The CDR3 bases are TGTGCCAGCAGCCAAGATTCTGGGGCGGACTATGGCTACACCTTC. This sequence encodes CASSQDSGADYGYTF.